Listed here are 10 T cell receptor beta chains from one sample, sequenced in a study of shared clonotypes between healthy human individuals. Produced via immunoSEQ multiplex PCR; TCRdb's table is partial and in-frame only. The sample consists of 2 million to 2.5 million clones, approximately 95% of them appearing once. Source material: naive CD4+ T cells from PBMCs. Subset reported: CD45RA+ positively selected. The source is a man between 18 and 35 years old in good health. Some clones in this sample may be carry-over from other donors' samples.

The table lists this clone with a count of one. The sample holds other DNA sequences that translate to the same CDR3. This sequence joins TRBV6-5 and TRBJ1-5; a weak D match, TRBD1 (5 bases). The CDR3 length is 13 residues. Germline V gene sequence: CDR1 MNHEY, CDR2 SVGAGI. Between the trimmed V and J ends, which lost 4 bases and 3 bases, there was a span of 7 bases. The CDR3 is CASSSGFNQPQHF. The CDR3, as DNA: TGTGCCAGCAGTTCAGGGTTCAATCAGCCCCAGCATTTT.

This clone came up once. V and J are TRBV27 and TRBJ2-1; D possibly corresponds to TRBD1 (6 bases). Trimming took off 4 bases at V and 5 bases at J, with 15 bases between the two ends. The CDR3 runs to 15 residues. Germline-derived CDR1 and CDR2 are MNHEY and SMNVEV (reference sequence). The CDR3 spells CASSSTGGIHNEQFF. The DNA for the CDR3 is TGTGCCAGCAGTTCGACAGGTGGGATTCACAATGAGCAGTTCTTC.

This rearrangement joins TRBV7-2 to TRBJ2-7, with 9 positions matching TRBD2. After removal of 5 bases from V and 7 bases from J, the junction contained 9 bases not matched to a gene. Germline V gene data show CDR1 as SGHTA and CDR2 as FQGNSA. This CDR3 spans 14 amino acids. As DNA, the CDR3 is TGTGCCAGCAGCCTTTTAGCGGGAGTGCGGGAGCAGTACTTC. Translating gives CASSLLAGVREQYF. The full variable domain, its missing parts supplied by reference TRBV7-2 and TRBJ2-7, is GAGVSQSPSNKVTEKGKDVELRCDPISGHTALYWYRQSLGQGLEFLIYFQGNSAPDKSGLPSDRFSAERTGGSVSTLTIQRTQQEDSAVYLCASSLLAGVREQYFGPGTRLTVT.

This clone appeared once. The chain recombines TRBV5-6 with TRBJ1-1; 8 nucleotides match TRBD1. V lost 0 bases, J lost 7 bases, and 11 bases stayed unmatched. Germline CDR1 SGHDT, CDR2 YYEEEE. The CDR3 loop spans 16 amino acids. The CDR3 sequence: CASSLGGTGRTYEAFF. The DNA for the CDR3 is TGTGCCAGCAGCTTGGGAGGGACAGGTCGGACTTATGAAGCTTTCTTT.

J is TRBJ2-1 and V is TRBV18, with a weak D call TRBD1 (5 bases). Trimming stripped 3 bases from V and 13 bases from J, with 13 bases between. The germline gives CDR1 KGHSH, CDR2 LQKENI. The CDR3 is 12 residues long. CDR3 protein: CASSPARGEQFF. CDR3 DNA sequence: TGTGCCAGCTCACCCGCTAGGGGTGAACAGTTCTTC.

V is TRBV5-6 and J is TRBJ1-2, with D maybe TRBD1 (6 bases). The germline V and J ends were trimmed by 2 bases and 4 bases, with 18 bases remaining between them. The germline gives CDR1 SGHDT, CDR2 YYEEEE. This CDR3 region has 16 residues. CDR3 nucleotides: TGTGCCAGCAGCTTCGGTCGCCCCAGGGGCATCTATGGCTACACCTTC. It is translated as CASSFGRPRGIYGYTF.

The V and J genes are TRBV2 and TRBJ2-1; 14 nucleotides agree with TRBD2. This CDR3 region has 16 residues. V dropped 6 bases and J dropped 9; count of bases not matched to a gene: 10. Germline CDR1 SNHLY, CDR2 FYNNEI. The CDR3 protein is CASSEPGLAGEAEQFF. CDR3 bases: TGTGCCAGCAGCGAGCCGGGACTAGCGGGAGAGGCTGAGCAGTTCTTC.

Written as DNA, the CDR3 is TGTGCCAGCACCAAGACTAGCGGGGCCTACGAGCAGTACTTC. It is translated as CASTKTSGAYEQYF. The rearrangement joins TRBV2 to TRBJ2-7, with 11 bases fitting TRBD2. Trimming removed 7 bases from V and 2 bases from J; junction bases left unmatched: 4. This CDR3 has 14 residues. Germline V gene data show CDR1 as SNHLY and CDR2 as FYNNEI.

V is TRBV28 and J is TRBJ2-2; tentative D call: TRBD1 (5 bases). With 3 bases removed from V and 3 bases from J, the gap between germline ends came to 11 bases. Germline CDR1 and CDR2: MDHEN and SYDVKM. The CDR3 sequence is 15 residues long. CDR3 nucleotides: TGTGCCAGCAGTTTGGGCAGGGCTGACACCGGGGAGCTGTTTTTT. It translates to CASSLGRADTGELFF.

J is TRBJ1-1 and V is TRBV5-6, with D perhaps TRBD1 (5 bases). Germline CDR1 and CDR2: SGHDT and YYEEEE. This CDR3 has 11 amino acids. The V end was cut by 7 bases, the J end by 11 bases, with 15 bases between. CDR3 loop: CASSSGARAFF. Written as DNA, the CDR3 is TGTGCCAGCTCCTCCGGGGCGCGGGCTTTCTTT.